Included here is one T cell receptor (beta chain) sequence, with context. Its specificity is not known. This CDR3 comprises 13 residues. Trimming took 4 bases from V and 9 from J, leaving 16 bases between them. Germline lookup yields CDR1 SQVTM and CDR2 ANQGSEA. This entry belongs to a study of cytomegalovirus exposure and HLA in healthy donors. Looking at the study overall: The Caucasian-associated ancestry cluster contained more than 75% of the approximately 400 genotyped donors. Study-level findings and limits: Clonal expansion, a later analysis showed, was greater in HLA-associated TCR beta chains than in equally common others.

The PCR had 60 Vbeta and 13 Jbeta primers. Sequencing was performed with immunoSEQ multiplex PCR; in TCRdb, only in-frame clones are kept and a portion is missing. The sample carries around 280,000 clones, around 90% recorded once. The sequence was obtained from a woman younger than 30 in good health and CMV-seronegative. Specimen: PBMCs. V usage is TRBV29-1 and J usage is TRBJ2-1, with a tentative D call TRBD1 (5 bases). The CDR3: CSVVGQGYGEQFF. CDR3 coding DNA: TGCAGCGTTGTTGGGCAGGGATATGGTGAGCAGTTCTTC.